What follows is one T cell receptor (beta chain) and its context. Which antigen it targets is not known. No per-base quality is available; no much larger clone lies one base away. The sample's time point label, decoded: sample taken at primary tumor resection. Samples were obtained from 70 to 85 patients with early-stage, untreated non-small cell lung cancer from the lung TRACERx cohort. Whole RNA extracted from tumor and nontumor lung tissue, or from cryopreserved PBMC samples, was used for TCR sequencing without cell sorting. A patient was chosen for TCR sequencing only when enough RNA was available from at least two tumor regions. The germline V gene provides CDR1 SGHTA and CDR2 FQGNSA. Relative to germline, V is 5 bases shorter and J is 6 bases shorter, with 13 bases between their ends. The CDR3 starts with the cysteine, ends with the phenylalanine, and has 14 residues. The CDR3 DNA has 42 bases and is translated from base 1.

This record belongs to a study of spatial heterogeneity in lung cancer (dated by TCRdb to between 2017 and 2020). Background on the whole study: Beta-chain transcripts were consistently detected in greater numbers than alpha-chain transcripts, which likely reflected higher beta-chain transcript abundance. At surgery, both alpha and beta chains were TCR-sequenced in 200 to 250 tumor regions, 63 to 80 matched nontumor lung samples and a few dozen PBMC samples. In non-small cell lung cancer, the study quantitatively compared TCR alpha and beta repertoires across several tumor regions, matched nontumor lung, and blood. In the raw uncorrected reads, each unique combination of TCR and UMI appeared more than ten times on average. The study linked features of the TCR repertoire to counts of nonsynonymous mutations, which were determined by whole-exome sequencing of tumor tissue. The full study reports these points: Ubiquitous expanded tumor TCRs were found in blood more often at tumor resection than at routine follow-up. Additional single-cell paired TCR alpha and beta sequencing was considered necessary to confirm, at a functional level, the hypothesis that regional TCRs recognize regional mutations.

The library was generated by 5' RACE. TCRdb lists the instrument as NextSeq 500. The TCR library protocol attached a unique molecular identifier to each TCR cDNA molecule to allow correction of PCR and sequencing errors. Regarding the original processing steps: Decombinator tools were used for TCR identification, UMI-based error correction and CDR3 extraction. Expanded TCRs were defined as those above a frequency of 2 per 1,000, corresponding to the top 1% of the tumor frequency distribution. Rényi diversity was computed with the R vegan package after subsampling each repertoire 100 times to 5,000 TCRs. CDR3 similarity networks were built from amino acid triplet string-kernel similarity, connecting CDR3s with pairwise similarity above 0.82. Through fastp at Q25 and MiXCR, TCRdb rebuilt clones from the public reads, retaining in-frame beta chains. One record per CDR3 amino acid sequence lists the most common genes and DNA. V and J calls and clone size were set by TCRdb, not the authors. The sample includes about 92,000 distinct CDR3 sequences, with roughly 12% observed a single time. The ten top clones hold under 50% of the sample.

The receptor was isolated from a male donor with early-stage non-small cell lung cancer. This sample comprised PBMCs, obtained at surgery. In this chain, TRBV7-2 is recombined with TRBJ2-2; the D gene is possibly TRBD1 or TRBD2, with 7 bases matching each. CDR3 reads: CASSPQGGAGELFF. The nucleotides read TGTGCCAGCAGCCCGCAGGGGGGGGCCGGGGAGCTGTTTTTT.